Below are 16 T cell receptor beta chains sequenced from a single sample in a study of cytomegalovirus exposure and HLA in healthy donors. The PCR made use of 60 Vbeta and 13 Jbeta primers. Here immunoSEQ multiplex PCR was the method, and the copy in TCRdb shows in-frame clones only, minus some. The data show 250,000 or so clones, about 80% seen once. Sequenced: PBMCs. These receptors all stem from an older woman in good health and CMV-seropositive.

CDR3 sequence (DNA): TGCGCCAGCAGCTTACCCCTCAGGGGGCAAGCTTTCTTT. Its translation: CASSLPLRGQAFF. The gene calls are TRBV5-1 and TRBJ1-1; TRBD1 matches 8 bases. This CDR3 has 13 residues. Per germline, CDR1 SGHRS and CDR2 YFSETQ. J gave up 9 bases and V 2 bases, and 6 bases lay outside the gene matches.

This clone was counted a few times. The genes are TRBV29-1 and TRBJ2-5; D unresolved. CDR1 and CDR2 (germline): SQVTM, ANQGSEA. The V end lost 8 bases, the J end lost 0 bases, and 13 bases lay between the germline ends. This CDR3 contains 13 residues. The DNA of the CDR3 is TGCAGCTCTTATTTCGGAGACCAAGAGACCCAGTACTTC. This gives the protein CSSYFGDQETQYF. The full variable domain, its missing parts supplied by reference TRBV29-1 and TRBJ2-5, is SAVISQKPSRDICQRGTSLTIQCQVDSQVTMMFWYRQQPGQSLTLIATANQGSEATYESGFVIDKFPISRPNLTFSTLTVSNMSPEDSSIYLCSSYFGDQETQYFGPGTRLLVL.

The chain recombines TRBV4-1 with TRBJ2-1; D may be TRBD2 (6 bases). Trimming shortened V by 4 bases and J by 4 bases, and 14 bases separated the two germline ends. The V gene's germline CDR1 is MGHRA and CDR2 YSYEKL. The CDR3 is 15 residues long. The CDR3 sequence is CASSPFAGPYNEQFF. For the CDR3, the DNA is TGCGCCAGCAGCCCCTTTGCGGGACCGTACAATGAGCAGTTCTTC.

The chain has TRBV7-9 and TRBJ1-2, with 9 nucleotides matching TRBD1. CDR1 SEHNR and CDR2 FQNEAQ come from the germline V gene (reference sequence). The CDR3 totals 14 residues. J lost 5 bases, V lost 5 bases, and 6 bases had no gene match. The DNA of the CDR3 is TGTGCCAGCAGCCGAGGACAGGGGAGGTATGGCTACACCTTC. Translated, it gives CASSRGQGRYGYTF.

J is TRBJ2-5 and V is TRBV13, with D maybe TRBD1 (6 bases). V lost 6 bases and J 4 bases, leaving 15 bases between the germline ends. Germline CDR1 reads PRHDT; CDR2 reads FYEKMQ (reference sequence). CDR3 length equals 14 residues. CDR3 sequence reads: CASRDGRGTETQYF. For the CDR3, the DNA is TGTGCCAGCAGGGATGGCAGGGGCACAGAGACCCAGTACTTC.

The V and J genes are TRBV7-3 and TRBJ1-6; 7 bases map to TRBD1. In germline, CDR1 is SGHTA, CDR2 FQGTGA. The CDR3 is 15 amino acids. Germline trimming cut 5 bases from V and 5 bases from J; bases unmatched to any gene: 6. The CDR3 coding sequence is TGTGCCAGCAGCCCCGGGACAGATCATAATTCACCCCTCCACTTT. It is translated as CASSPGTDHNSPLHF.

The V and J genes are TRBV28 and TRBJ1-2; the D gene is possibly TRBD1 (6 bases). Trimming shortened V by 3 bases and J by 8 bases, and 22 bases separated the two germline ends. CDR1 MDHEN and CDR2 SYDVKM come from the germline V gene. The CDR3 spans 16 residues. The CDR3 DNA reads TGTGCCAGCAGTTTGGGGGGGGGCGGGCTAATAGGCGGCTACACCTTC. Its translation is CASSLGGGGLIGGYTF.

The chain recombines TRBV28 with TRBJ2-1, with 7 bases that match TRBD2. This CDR3 has 14 amino acids. Germline assignment: CDR1 MDHEN and CDR2 SYDVKM. J gave up 9 bases and V 2 bases, and 7 bases lay outside the gene matches. CDR3 sequence: CASSLLGREREQFF. The CDR3 coding sequence is TGTGCCAGCAGTTTACTCGGGCGGGAGCGTGAGCAGTTCTTC.

The chain employs TRBV7-2 and TRBJ1-5; no clear D. The length of the CDR3 is 14 residues. Trimming left V 6 bases short and J 1 base short, with 10 bases between. Germline loops: CDR1 SGHTA, CDR2 FQGNSA. The CDR3 reads CASSDWRSNQPQHF. In nucleotides, the CDR3 is TGTGCCAGCAGTGATTGGCGGAGCAATCAGCCCCAGCATTTT. Looking up the rest from reference TRBV7-2 and TRBJ1-5 gives the full variable domain: GAGVSQSPSNKVTEKGKDVELRCDPISGHTALYWYRQSLGQGLEFLIYFQGNSAPDKSGLPSDRFSAERTGGSVSTLTIQRTQQEDSAVYLCASSDWRSNQPQHFGDGTRLSIL.

This sequence joins TRBV18 and TRBJ1-2; D remains unclear. Germline assignment: CDR1 KGHSH and CDR2 LQKENI. V was cut by 0 bases and J by 4 bases, with 9 bases left in between. The CDR3 is 14 residues long. CDR3 DNA: TGTGCCAGCTCACCACCGGGCGGGGTCTATGGCTACACCTTC. Translating gives CASSPPGGVYGYTF.

CDR3 DNA: TGTGCCAGCAGTTTAGGACTGCGTCAAGAGACCCAGTACTTC. It translates to CASSLGLRQETQYF. The gene calls are TRBV27 and TRBJ2-5; TRBD2 might be the D (5 bases). This CDR3 comprises 14 residues. V was shortened by 2 bases and J by 2 bases, with 9 bases between the two germline ends. Germline assignment: CDR1 MNHEY and CDR2 SMNVEV (reference sequence).

The genes are TRBV6-1 and TRBJ1-1; TRBD1 is a possible D gene (5 bases). CDR1 is MNHNS, CDR2 SASEGT, per germline. The CDR3 spans 13 residues. V was cut by 1 base and J by 5 bases, with 8 bases left in between. DNA for the CDR3: TGTGCCAGCAGTGAAGTGCGGGGGACTGAAGCTTTCTTT. The encoded protein is CASSEVRGTEAFF.

V and J are TRBV19 and TRBJ1-3; D might be TRBD1 (5 bases). Germline V gene sequence: CDR1 LNHDA, CDR2 SQIVND (reference sequence). The germline V and J ends were trimmed by 1 base and 0 bases, with 7 bases remaining between them. CDR3 length: 15 residues. The CDR3 region is CASSIGQNSGNTIYF. CDR3 nucleotides: TGTGCCAGTAGTATAGGACAGAACTCTGGAAACACCATATATTTT.

On this clone itself: Additional DNA sequences in this sample encode the identical CDR3. This chain links TRBV27 with TRBJ1-1; D gene unclear. The ends were cut back, 0 bases at V and 1 base at J, with 3 bases in the middle. There are 13 residues in the CDR3. The germline gives CDR1 MNHEY, CDR2 SMNVEV (reference sequence). The CDR3 sequence: CASSLSRNTEAFF. The CDR3 DNA reads TGTGCCAGCAGTTTATCGAGGAACACTGAAGCTTTCTTT.

This chain uses TRBV11-2 with TRBJ2-2; 8 bases match TRBD1. Germline CDR1 and CDR2: SGHAT and FQNNGV. The CDR3 is 16 residues long. The V segment lost 2 bases and the J segment 2 bases; nucleotides outside the gene matches: 4. The CDR3 DNA follows: TGTGCCAGCAGCTTAAGGACAGGGCCTAACACCGGGGAGCTGTTTTTT. Its translation: CASSLRTGPNTGELFF. Variable domain in full (rest from reference TRBV11-2 and TRBJ2-2): EAGVAQSPRYKIIEKRQSVAFWCNPISGHATLYWYQQILGQGPKLLIQFQNNGVVDDSQLPKDRFSAERLKGVDSTLKIQPAKLEDSAVYLCASSLRTGPNTGELFFGEGSRLTVL.

The rearrangement joins TRBV5-1 to TRBJ2-7; 11 bases fit TRBD2. CDR3 length: 14 amino acids. V lost 2 bases, J lost 7 bases, and 5 bases stayed unmatched. Looked up from germline, CDR1 is SGHRS and CDR2 is YFSETQ. This CDR3 is CASSFGTSGLEQYF. The CDR3 DNA is TGCGCCAGCAGCTTCGGGACTAGCGGTCTAGAGCAGTACTTC.